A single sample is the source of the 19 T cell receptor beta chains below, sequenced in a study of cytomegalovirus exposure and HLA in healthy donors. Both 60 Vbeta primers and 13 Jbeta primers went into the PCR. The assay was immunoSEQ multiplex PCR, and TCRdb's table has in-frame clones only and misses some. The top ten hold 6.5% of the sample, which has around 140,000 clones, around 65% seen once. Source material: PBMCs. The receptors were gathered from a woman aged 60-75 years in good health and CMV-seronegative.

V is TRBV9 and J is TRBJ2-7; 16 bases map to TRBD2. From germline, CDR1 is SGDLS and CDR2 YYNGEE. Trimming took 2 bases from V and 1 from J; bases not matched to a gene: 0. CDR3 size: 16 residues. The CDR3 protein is CASSVGLAGGSYEQYF. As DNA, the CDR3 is TGTGCCAGCAGCGTGGGACTAGCGGGAGGGTCCTACGAGCAGTACTTC.

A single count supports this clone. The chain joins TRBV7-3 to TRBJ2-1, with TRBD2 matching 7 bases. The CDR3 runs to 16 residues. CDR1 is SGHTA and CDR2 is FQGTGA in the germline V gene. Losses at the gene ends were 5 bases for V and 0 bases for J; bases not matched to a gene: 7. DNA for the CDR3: TGTGCCAGCAGCCATAACGGGGGGAGCTCCTACAATGAGCAGTTCTTC. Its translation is CASSHNGGSSYNEQFF.

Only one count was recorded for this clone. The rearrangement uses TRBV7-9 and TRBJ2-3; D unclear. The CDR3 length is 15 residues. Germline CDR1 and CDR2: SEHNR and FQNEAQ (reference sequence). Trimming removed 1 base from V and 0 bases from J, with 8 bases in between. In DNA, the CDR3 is TGTGCCAGCAGCTTAGACAGTTCTAGCACAGATACGCAGTATTTT. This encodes CASSLDSSSTDTQYF.

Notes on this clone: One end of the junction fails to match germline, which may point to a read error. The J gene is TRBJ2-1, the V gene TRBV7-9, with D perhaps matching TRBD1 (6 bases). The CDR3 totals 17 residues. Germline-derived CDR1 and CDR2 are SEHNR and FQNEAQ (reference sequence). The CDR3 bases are TGTTCCAGCAGCATCCCACAGGGCCAGAGCTCCTACAATGAGCAGTTCTTC. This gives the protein CSSSIPQGQSSYNEQFF.

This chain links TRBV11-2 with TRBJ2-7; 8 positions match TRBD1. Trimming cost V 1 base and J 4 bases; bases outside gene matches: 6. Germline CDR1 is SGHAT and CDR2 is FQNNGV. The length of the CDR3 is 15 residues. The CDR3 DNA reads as TGTGCCAGCAGCTTAGGGGGACAGGTAGTATACGAGCAGTACTTC. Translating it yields CASSLGGQVVYEQYF.

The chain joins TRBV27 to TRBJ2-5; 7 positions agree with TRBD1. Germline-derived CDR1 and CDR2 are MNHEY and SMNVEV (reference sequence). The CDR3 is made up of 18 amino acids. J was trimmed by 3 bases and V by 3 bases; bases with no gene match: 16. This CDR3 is CASSFLTYDRAPKETQYF. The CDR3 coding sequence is TGTGCCAGCAGTTTCCTGACTTACGACAGGGCCCCCAAAGAGACCCAGTACTTC.

This CDR3 reads CASRPTSGPGSEQFF. In DNA form, the CDR3 reads TGCGCCAGCAGACCGACTAGCGGCCCTGGGAGTGAGCAGTTCTTC. The J gene is TRBJ2-1, the V gene TRBV5-1; 9 nucleotides align to TRBD2. Germline-derived CDR1 and CDR2 are SGHRS and YFSETQ. There are 15 residues in the CDR3. J gave up 9 bases and V 5 bases, and 12 bases lay outside the gene matches.

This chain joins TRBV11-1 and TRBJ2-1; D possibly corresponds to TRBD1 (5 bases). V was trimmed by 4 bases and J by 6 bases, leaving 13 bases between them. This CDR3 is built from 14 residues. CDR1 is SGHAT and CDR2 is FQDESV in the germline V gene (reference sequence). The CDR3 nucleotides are TGTGCCAGCAGCTCGGTTGTAAGGGGCAATGAGCAGTTCTTC. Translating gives CASSSVVRGNEQFF.

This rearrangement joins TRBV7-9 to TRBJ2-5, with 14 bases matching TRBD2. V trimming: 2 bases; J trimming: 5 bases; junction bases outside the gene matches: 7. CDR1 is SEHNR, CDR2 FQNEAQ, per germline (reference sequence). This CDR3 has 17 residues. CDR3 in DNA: TGTGCCAGCAGCTTACTGACTAGCGGGAGGGCCGTTGAGACCCAGTACTTC. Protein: CASSLLTSGRAVETQYF.

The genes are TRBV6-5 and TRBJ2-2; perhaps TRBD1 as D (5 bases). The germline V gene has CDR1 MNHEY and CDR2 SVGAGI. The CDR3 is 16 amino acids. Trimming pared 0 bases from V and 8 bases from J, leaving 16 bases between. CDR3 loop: CASSYSGQATLGELFF. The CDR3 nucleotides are TGTGCCAGCAGTTACTCCGGACAAGCAACCTTGGGGGAGCTGTTTTTT.

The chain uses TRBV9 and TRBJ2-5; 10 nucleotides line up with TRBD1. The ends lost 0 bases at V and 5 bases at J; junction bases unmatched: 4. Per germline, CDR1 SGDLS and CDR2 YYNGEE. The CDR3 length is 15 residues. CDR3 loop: CASSVGGQGLETQYF. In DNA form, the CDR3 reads TGTGCCAGCAGCGTAGGGGGACAGGGGTTGGAGACCCAGTACTTC.

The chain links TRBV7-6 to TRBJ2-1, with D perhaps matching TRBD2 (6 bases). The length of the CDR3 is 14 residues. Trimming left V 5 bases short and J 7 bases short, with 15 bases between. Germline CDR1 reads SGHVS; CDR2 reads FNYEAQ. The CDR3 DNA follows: TGTGCCAGCAGCCGCGAGCTAGCGAATAATGAGCAGTTCTTC. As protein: CASSRELANNEQFF.

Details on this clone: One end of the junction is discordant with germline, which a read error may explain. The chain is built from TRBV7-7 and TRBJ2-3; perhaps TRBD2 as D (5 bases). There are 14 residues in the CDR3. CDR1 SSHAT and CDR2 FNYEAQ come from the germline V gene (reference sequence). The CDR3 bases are TGTGCTAGCAGCCACCTGAGGGTGAGAGATACGCAGTATTTT. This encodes CASSHLRVRDTQYF.

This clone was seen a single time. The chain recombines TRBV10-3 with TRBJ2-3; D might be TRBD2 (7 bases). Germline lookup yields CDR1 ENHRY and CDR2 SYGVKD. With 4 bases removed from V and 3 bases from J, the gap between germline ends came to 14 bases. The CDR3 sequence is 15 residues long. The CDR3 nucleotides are TGTGCCATCAGTGGAGGGGGGGGCCGGACAGATACGCAGTATTTT. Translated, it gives CAISGGGGRTDTQYF.

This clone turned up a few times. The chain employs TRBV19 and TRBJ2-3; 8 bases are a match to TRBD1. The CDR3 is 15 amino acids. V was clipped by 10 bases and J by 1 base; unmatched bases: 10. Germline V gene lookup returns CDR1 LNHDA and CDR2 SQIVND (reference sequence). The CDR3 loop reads CATTPRGPGTDTQYF. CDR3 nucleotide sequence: TGTGCCACCACCCCCAGGGGGCCGGGCACAGATACGCAGTATTTT.

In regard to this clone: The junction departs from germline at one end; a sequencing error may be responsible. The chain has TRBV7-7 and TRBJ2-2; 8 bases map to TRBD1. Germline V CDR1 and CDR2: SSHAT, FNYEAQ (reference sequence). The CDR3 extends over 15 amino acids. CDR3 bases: TGTGCTAGCAGCTCTTCAAACAGGGGGACCGGGGAGCTGTTTTTT. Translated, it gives CASSSSNRGTGELFF.

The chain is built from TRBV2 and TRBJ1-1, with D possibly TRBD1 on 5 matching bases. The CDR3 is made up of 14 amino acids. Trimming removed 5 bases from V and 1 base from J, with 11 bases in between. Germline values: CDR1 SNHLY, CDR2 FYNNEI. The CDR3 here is CASSPRTGNTEAFF. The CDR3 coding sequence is TGTGCCAGCAGTCCCCGAACAGGGAACACTGAAGCTTTCTTT.

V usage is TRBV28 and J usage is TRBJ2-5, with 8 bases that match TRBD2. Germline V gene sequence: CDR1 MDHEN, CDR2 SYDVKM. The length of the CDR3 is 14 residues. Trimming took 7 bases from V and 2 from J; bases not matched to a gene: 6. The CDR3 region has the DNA TGTGCCAGCAACGCCCAGCGGGGGCAAGAGACCCAGTACTTC. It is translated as CASNAQRGQETQYF.

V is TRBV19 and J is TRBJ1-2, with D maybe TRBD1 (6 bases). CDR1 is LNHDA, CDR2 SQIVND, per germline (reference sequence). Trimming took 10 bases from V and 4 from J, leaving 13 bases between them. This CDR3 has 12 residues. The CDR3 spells CATQDSGYGYTF. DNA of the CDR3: TGTGCCACCCAGGACAGCGGCTATGGCTACACCTTC.